The rows below give T cell receptor beta chains drawn from one sample of a study of CD8 T cells in ankylosing spondylitis. Each CDR3 protein gets one entry after TCRdb re-called the 5' RACE reads with MiXCR. The table records roughly 440,000 distinct CDR3 sequences, about 15% of them present only once. The sequencing sample was made of blood, either unsorted or a sorted T cell fraction (not recorded which). These receptors were obtained from a male donor with ankylosing spondylitis. Both conserved end residues are part of each CDR3. Fields, in order: V gene, clone size, D gene, J gene, CDR3 DNA, CDR3 protein. The D gene is left open where the match is weak. A row's size may be missing; if present it is once, few, many or a size class.

TRBV3-1,many,.,TRBJ1-5,TGTGCCAGCAGCCAAAACGATAATCAGCCCCAGCATTTT,CASSQNDNQPQHF
TRBV27,once,TRBD1,TRBJ2-5,TGTGCCAGCAGGACAGGGGGCAGCCAGACCCAGTGCTTC,CASRTGGSQTQCF
TRBV11-2,few,.,TRBJ2-5,TGTGCCAGCAGCTTAGAGGGATTGGACAGTCAAGAGACCCAGTACTTC,CASSLEGLDSQETQYF
TRBV7-9,few,.,TRBJ1-5,TGTGCCAGCAGCTTAGAAGGGCGCTTCGGGAATCAGCCCCAGCATTTT,CASSLEGRFGNQPQHF
TRBV9,few,.,TRBJ2-1,TGTGCCAGCAGCGTAGTAAGGGGGGCCGTTTTTGATGAGCAGTTCTTC,CASSVVRGAVFDEQFF
TRBV12-3/TRBV12-4,few,TRBD2,TRBJ2-1,TGTGCCAGCAGTTTACTAGCGGGAGGCCAGTCCTACAATGAGCAGTTCTTC,CASSLLAGGQSYNEQFF
TRBV6-2/TRBV6-3,few,.,TRBJ2-1,TGTGCCAGCAGTTACCGCCTACTGATCCAATCCTACAATGAGCAGTTCTTC,CASSYRLLIQSYNEQFF
TRBV10-2,.,TRBD2,TRBJ2-7,TGCGCCAGCATGATCAGCGGGGGCCCTTACGAGCAGTACTTC,CASMISGGPYEQYF
TRBV18,.,TRBD1,TRBJ2-5,TGTGCCAGCTCACCCCGTTTTGGGAATGGACAGGAGGACCAGTACTTC,CASSPRFGNGQEDQYF
TRBV28,few,TRBD2,TRBJ2-1,TGTTCCGCGGGAGACCCATACAATGAGCAGTTCTTC,CSAGDPYNEQFF
TRBV2,.,.,TRBJ1-2,TGTGCCAGCTCCGACAGGACAAAACGGAATAACTATGGCTACACCTTC,CASSDRTKRNNYGYTF
TRBV29-1,many,.,TRBJ1-1,TGCAGCGCTGAATTTGGGGACTTGAACACTGAAGCTTTCTTT,CSAEFGDLNTEAFF